This T cell receptor beta chain came from a study of OX40 agonist ivuxolimab in advanced cancers. Overall study: One patient with hepatocellular carcinoma and two with cutaneous melanoma, three in all, had partial responses. Findings and caveats of the study: In the 0.1 to 3.0 mg/kg range, CD4+ and CD8+ blood T cells had expanded clonally by week 6.

Data came from immunoSEQ multiplex PCR; TCRdb stores just in-frame clones and leaves some out. The table records some 87,000 clones, 90% to 95% of them present only once. With respect to this clone: What it recognizes is unknown.

The V gene's germline CDR1 is SEHNR and CDR2 FQNEAQ (reference sequence). V lost 2 bases, J lost 14 bases, and 18 bases stayed unmatched. This CDR3 comprises 17 residues. This TCR derives from an adult with an advanced solid tumor such as melanoma, head and neck, liver or kidney cancer. This sequence joins TRBV7-9 and TRBJ2-1, with 10 nucleotides matching TRBD2. Sequencing used CD4+ or CD8+ T cells sorted from blood, obtained in a trial of the OX40 agonist ivuxolimab. The CDR3 region is CASSLTDRFATSGAKFF. In DNA form, the CDR3 reads TGTGCCAGCAGCTTAACGGACAGGTTTGCAACTAGCGGGGCCAAGTTCTTC.